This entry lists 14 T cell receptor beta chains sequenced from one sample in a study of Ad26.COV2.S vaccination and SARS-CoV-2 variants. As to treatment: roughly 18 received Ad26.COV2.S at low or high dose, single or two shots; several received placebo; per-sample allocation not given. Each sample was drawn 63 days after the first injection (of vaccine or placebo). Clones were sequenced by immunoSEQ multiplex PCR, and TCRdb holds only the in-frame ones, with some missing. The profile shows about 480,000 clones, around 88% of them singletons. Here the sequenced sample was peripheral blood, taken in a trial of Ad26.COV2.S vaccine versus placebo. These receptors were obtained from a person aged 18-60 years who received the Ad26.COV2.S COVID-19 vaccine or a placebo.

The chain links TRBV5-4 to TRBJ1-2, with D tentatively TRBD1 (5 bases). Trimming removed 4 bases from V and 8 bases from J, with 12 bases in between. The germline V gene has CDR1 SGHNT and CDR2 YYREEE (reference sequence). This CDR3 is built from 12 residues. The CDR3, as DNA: TGTGCCAGCAGCCTGGAGACAGACGGCTACACCTTC. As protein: CASSLETDGYTF.

In nucleotides, the CDR3 is TGTGCCAGCAGCCCCGGTACCCATGCAACTAATGAAAAACTGTTTTTT. It encodes CASSPGTHATNEKLFF. This chain uses TRBV9 with TRBJ1-4; D not certain. The CDR3 totals 16 residues. Trimming removed 4 bases from V and 0 bases from J, with 13 bases in between. Looked up from germline, CDR1 is SGDLS and CDR2 is YYNGEE. The variable domain in full, with the rest retrieved from reference TRBV9 and TRBJ1-4, is DSGVTQTPKHLITATGQRVTLRCSPRSGDLSVYWYQQSLDQGLQFLIQYYNGEERAKGNILERFSAQQFPDLHSELNLSSLELGDSALYFCASSPGTHATNEKLFFGSGTQLSVL.

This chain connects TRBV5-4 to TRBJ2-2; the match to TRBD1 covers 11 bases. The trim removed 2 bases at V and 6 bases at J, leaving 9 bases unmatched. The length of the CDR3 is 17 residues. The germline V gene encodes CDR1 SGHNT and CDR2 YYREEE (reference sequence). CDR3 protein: CASSFGTGQGVPGELFF. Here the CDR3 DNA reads TGTGCCAGCAGCTTTGGGACGGGACAGGGGGTTCCCGGGGAGCTGTTTTTT.

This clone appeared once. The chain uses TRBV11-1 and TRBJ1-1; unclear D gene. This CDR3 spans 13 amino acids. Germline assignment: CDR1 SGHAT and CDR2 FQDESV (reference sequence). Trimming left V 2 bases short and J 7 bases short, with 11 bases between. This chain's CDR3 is CASSLSEGGEAFF. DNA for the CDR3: TGTGCCAGCAGCTTATCGGAGGGCGGTGAAGCTTTCTTT.

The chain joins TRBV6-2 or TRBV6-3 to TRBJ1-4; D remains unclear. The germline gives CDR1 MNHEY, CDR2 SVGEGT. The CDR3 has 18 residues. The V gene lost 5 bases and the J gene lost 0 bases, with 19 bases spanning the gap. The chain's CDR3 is CASSTPRIAAATNEKLFF. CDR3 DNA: TGTGCCAGCAGTACTCCTCGAATCGCGGCTGCAACTAATGAAAAACTGTTTTTT.

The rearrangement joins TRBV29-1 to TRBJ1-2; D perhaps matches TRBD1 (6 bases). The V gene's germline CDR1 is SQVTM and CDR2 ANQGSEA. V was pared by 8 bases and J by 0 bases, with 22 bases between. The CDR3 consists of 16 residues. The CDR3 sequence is CSIFGGRGQTNYGYTF. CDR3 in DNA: TGCAGCATATTCGGCGGCAGGGGACAAACTAACTATGGCTACACCTTC.

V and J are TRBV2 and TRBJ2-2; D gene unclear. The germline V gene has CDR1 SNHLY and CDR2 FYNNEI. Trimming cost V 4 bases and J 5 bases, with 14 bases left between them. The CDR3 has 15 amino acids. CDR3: CASSARRDLTGELFF. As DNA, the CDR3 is TGTGCCAGCAGTGCACGCCGCGATCTGACCGGGGAGCTGTTTTTT.

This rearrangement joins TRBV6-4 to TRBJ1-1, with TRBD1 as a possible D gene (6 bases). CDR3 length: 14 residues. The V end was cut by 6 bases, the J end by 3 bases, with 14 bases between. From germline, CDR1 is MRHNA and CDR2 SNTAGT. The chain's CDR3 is CASRRDIWYTEAFF. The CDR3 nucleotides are TGTGCCAGCAGAAGGGACATTTGGTACACTGAAGCTTTCTTT.

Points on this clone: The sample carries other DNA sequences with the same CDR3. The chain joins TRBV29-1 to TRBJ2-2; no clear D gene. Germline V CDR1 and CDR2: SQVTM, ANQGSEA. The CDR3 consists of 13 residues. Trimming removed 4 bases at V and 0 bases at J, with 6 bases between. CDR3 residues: CSVVSPNTGELFF. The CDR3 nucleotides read TGCAGCGTTGTATCCCCGAACACCGGGGAGCTGTTTTTT.

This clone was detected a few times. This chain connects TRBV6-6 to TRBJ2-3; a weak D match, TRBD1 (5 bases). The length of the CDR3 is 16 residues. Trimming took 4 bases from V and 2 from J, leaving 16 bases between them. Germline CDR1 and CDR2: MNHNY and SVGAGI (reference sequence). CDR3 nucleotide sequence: TGTGCCAGCAGTTGGTCTCCTGCTGGGGCCACAGATACGCAGTATTTT. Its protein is CASSWSPAGATDTQYF.

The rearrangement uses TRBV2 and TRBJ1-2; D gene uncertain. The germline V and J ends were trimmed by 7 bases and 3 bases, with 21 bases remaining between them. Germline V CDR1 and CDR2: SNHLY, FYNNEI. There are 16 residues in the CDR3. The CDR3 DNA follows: TGTGCCAGCAAGGAGGCCGGCAGAACCTCTTACTATGGCTACACCTTC. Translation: CASKEAGRTSYYGYTF.

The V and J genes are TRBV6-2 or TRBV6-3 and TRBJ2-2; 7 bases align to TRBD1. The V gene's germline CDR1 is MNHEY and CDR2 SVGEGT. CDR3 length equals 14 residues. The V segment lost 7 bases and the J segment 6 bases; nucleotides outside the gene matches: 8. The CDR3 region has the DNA TGTGCCAGCAACCCCGACAGGGCGGCCGGGGAGCTGTTTTTT. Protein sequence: CASNPDRAAGELFF.

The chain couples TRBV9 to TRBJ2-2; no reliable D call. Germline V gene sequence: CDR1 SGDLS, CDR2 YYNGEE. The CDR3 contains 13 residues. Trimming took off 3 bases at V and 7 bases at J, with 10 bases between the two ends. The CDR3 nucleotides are TGTGCCAGCAGCGCCCAAAGGGACGGGGAGCTGTTTTTT. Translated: CASSAQRDGELFF. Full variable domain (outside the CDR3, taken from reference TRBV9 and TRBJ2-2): DSGVTQTPKHLITATGQRVTLRCSPRSGDLSVYWYQQSLDQGLQFLIQYYNGEERAKGNILERFSAQQFPDLHSELNLSSLELGDSALYFCASSAQRDGELFFGEGSRLTVL.

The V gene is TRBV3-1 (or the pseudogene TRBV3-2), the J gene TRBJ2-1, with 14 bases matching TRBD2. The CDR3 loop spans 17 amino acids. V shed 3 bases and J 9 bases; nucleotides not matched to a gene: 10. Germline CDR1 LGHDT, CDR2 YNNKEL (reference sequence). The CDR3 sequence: CASSQITGTSGRSEQFF. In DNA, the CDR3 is TGTGCCAGCAGCCAGATTACTGGGACTAGCGGGAGATCTGAGCAGTTCTTC.